These T cell receptor beta chains were read from a single sample in a study of CD8+CD57+ T cells in acquired aplastic anemia. MiXCR, run by TCRdb on the reads, gives a single entry per CDR3 protein. The table has a few hundred thousand distinct CDR3 sequences, roughly 45% seen once. Sequenced: sorted CD4+, CD8+, or CD8+CD57+ T cells (not recorded which) from PBMCs. The receptors originated from a human donor with aplastic anemia. The CDR3 runs from the conserved cysteine through the conserved F or W. D genes are given only for firm matches. Clone sizes are given selectively: once, few, many, or a class where the clone is expanded.

clone_size d_call j_call v_call cdr3_aa cdr3_nt
many . TRBJ1-1 TRBV6-6 CASHRTENTEAFF TGTGCCAGCCATAGGACGGAGAACACTGAAGCTTTCTTT
many TRBD1 TRBJ1-3 TRBV5-1 CASSPRGQSSGNTIYF TGCGCCAGCAGCCCACGGGGACAGTCCTCTGGAAACACCATATATTTT
few . TRBJ1-4 TRBV28 CASSLPNEKLFF TGTGCCAGCAGTTTACCTAATGAAAAACTGTTTTTT
. TRBD1 TRBJ1-1 TRBV6-5 CASSYSIQGGTEAFF TGTGCCAGCAGTTACTCCATACAGGGGGGCACTGAAGCTTTCTTT
many TRBD2 TRBJ2-1 TRBV6-5 CASSDNLGTSVNEQFF TGTGCCAGCAGTGATAACTTGGGGACTAGTGTCAATGAGCAGTTCTTC
few . TRBJ2-7 TRBV10-1 CASSGFLRDRSYEQYF TGCGCCAGCAGTGGCTTTCTCCGGGACCGGTCCTACGAGCAGTACTTC
many . TRBJ1-1 TRBV11-1 CASTLGTEAFF TGTGCCAGCACCCTAGGGACTGAAGCTTTCTTT
few TRBD2 TRBJ2-1 TRBV7-2 CASSLIAGAGDTQFF TGTGCCAGCAGCTTAATAGCGGGGGCGGGAGATACGCAGTTCTTC
. TRBD1 TRBJ2-7 TRBV20-1 CSAPGTGVNEQYF TGCAGTGCCCCGGGGACAGGGGTAAACGAGCAGTACTTC
. TRBD2 TRBJ2-6 TRBV5-4 CASSPDVMTSGGADSGANVLTF TGTGCCAGCAGCCCAGATGTAATGACTAGCGGGGGCGCTGACTCTGGGGCCAACGTCCTGACTTTC
. . TRBJ2-1 TRBV25-1 CASSEFRGDYNEQFF TGTGCCAGCAGTGAGTTCCGGGGTGACTACAATGAGCAGTTCTTC
. . TRBJ2-5 TRBV15 CASAPGKETQYF TGTGCCTCCGCCCCGGGGAAGGAGACCCAGTACTTC
. . TRBJ1-3 TRBV10-1 CASADSGNTIYF TGCGCCAGTGCCGATTCTGGAAACACCATATATTTT
many . TRBJ2-1 TRBV7-3 CASSLRLERYNEQFF TGTGCCAGCAGCTTACGCTTGGAACGGTACAATGAGCAGTTCTTC
. . TRBJ2-2 TRBV25-1 CASSDLEGYTGELFF TGTGCCAGCAGTGATCTGGAGGGGTACACCGGGGAGCTGTTTTTT
. . TRBJ2-5 TRBV3-2 CASSPNSGSLQETQYF TGTGCCAGCAGCCCAAATAGCGGGTCGCTCCAAGAGACCCAGTACTTC
many . TRBJ1-2 TRBV9 CASSVEGTPYGYTF TGTGCCAGCAGCGTAGAGGGGACACCCTATGGCTACACCTTC
many TRBD2 TRBJ2-7 TRBV7-8 CASSSSGGTYEQYF TGTGCCAGCAGCTCCAGCGGGGGAACCTACGAGCAGTACTTC
. TRBD1 TRBJ2-3 TRBV19 CASRLTGGADTQYF TGTGCCAGTAGGCTGACAGGGGGCGCAGATACGCAGTATTTT
many TRBD1 TRBJ1-2 TRBV9 CASSDDRVGYGYTF TGTGCCAGCAGTGACGACAGGGTGGGCTATGGCTACACCTTC
. TRBD2 TRBJ2-7 TRBV19 CASRWPTGGEQYF TGTGCCAGTCGGTGGCCAACGGGGGGCGAGCAGTACTTC
many . TRBJ2-3 TRBV9 CASSVDDLDTQYF TGTGCCAGCAGCGTAGACGATCTAGATACGCAGTATTTT
many . TRBJ2-1 TRBV19 CASSPNSRYEQFF TGTGCCAGTAGTCCCAACTCTAGATATGAGCAGTTCTTC
. . TRBJ2-6 TRBV25-1 CAGRADISGANVLTF TGTGCCGGCAGGGCTGACATCTCTGGGGCCAACGTCCTGACTTTC
. . TRBJ2-7 TRBV2 CASAPRNEQYF TGTGCCAGCGCTCCCCGTAACGAGCAGTACTTC
few . TRBJ2-3 TRBV12-3/TRBV12-4 CASSFGSLTDTQYF TGTGCCAGCAGTTTTGGCTCTCTCACGGATACGCAGTATTTT
. TRBD1 TRBJ1-4 TRBV28 CASNEDRGVTNEKLFF TGTGCCAGCAATGAAGACAGGGGAGTAACTAATGAAAAACTGTTTTTT
many . TRBJ2-4 TRBV20-1 CSARGGRNIQYF TGCAGTGCTAGGGGGGGCAGGAACATTCAGTACTTC
. . TRBJ1-2 TRBV10-3 CAISSGPYGYTF TGTGCCATCAGTTCGGGTCCCTATGGCTACACCTTC
few TRBD1 TRBJ1-1 TRBV20-1 CSARQGDTEAFF TGCAGTGCTAGGCAGGGGGACACTGAAGCTTTCTTT
. . TRBJ2-1 TRBV12-3/TRBV12-4 CASSLPTGEQFF TGTGCCAGCAGTTTGCCGACGGGTGAGCAGTTCTTC
few . TRBJ1-5 TRBV6-1 CATSLFPGVVGNQPQHF TGTGCCACCTCTCTATTCCCAGGGGTTGTAGGCAATCAGCCCCAGCATTTT
few TRBD2 TRBJ2-3 TRBV15 CATSSRTSGGADTQYF TGTGCCACCAGCAGCCGGACTAGCGGGGGGGCAGATACGCAGTATTTT
. TRBD1 TRBJ1-1 TRBV7-9 CASSPVDRPWAEAFF TGTGCCAGCAGCCCTGTGGACAGGCCCTGGGCTGAAGCTTTCTTT
. . TRBJ2-7 TRBV7-4 CASSRGAVGGYEQYF TGTGCCAGCAGCAGGGGCGCGGTTGGAGGTTACGAGCAGTACTTC
. TRBD1 TRBJ1-4 TRBV2 CARQGRSNEKLFF TGTGCCAGACAGGGGCGGTCTAATGAAAAACTGTTTTTT
. . TRBJ1-2 TRBV5-1 CASSLRGRDYGYTF TGCGCCAGCAGCTTGAGAGGAAGAGACTATGGCTACACCTTC
. . TRBJ2-3 TRBV7-3 CASSLGAGRTDTQYF TGTGCCAGCAGCTTAGGGGCAGGGCGGACAGATACGCAGTATTTT
. . TRBJ1-3 TRBV12-3/TRBV12-4 CASSPISNSAGTIYF TGTGCCAGCAGCCCGATAAGTAATTCCGCCGGGACCATATATTTT
. . TRBJ1-1 TRBV5-1 CASSAVGRGASTEAFF TGCGCCAGCAGCGCCGTTGGCAGGGGCGCATCTACTGAAGCTTTCTTT